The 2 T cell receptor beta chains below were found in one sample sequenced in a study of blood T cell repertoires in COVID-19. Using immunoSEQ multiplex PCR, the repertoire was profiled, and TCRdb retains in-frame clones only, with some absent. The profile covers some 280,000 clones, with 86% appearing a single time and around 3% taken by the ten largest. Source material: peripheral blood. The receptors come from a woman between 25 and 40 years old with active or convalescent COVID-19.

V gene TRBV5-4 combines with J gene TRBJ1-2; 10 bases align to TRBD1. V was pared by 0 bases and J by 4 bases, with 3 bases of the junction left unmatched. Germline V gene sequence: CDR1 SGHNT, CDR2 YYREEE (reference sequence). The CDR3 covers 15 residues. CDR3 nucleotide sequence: TGTGCCAGCAGCTTGGCGACAGGGGGCACCTATGGCTACACCTTC. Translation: CASSLATGGTYGYTF.

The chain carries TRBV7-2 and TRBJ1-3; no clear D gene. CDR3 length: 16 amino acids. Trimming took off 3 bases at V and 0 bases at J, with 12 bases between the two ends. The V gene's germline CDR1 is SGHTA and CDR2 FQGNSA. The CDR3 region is CASSFSHLSSGNTIYF. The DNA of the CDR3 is TGTGCCAGCAGCTTTTCCCACCTTAGCTCTGGAAACACCATATATTTT. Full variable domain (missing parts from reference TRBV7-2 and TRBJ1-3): GAGVSQSPSNKVTEKGKDVELRCDPISGHTALYWYRQSLGQGLEFLIYFQGNSAPDKSGLPSDRFSAERTGGSVSTLTIQRTQQEDSAVYLCASSFSHLSSGNTIYFGEGSWLTVV.